These T cell receptor beta chains were read from a single sample in a study of type 1 regulatory T cells. These receptors are not linked to any known antigen. TCRdb reprocessed the reads with MiXCR, giving one entry per CDR3 protein. Among fewer than 30,000 distinct CDR3 sequences listed, around 70% were seen once. Material: cultured T cells, either the whole culture or a sorted T cell fraction (not recorded which). These receptors all come from a human donor in good health. Both conserved end residues are part of each CDR3. A D gene is named only where the DNA matches it firmly. The size of a clone is reported for some rows only, either as once, few or many, or as a class for expanded clones.

TRBV7-9	-	-	TRBJ2-1	TGTGCCAGCAGCTTAAGTCAGGACAATGAGCAGTTCTTC	CASSLSQDNEQFF
TRBV29-1	-	-	TRBJ2-7	TGCAGCGGGAGGACAGACTCCTACGAGCAGTACTTC	CSGRTDSYEQYF
TRBV18	once	-	TRBJ2-1	TGTGCCAGCTCACCGTTCGAGGGGGGACTTTACAATGAGCAGTTCTTC	CASSPFEGGLYNEQFF
TRBV7-2	-	-	TRBJ2-1	TGTGCCAGCAGCTTAGGAGGGGGGGCCTACAATGAGCAGTTCTTC	CASSLGGGAYNEQFF
TRBV4-1	few	TRBD2	TRBJ2-3	TGCGCCAGCAGACAGCCGAGGCGGGGGAACACAGATACGCAGTATTTT	CASRQPRRGNTDTQYF
TRBV20-1	-	TRBD2	TRBJ2-1	TGCAGTGCCCTCAGAGGATCCCGGGGGGGTCTCCATGAGCAGTTCTTC	CSALRGSRGGLHEQFF
TRBV11-2	-	-	TRBJ2-6	TGTGCCAGCAGCTTAGATAGCACCCCTGGGGCCAACGTCCTGACTTTC	CASSLDSTPGANVLTF
TRBV11-2	-	-	TRBJ1-1	TGTGCCAGCAGAGTAAATGGGGGGGCTGAAGCTTTCTTT	CASRVNGGAEAFF
TRBV7-9	-	-	TRBJ2-1	TGTGCCAGCAGCCCCCAGACAGGGAGGACCCGAGGACTACATGAGCAGTTCTTC	CASSPQTGRTRGLHEQFF
TRBV9	-	-	TRBJ1-1	TGTGCCAGCAGCTACGACGGGGGACCGAACACTGAAGCTTTCTTT	CASSYDGGPNTEAFF
TRBV7-3	once	-	TRBJ1-1	TGTGCCAGCAGCTTACGGGGAGGGATAGCGGACACTGAAGCTTTCTTT	CASSLRGGIADTEAFF
TRBV2	-	-	TRBJ1-5	TGTGCCAGCAGTGAGAGGGGGGGGCGAAACAATCAGCCCCAGCATTTT	CASSERGGRNNQPQHF
TRBV5-1	-	-	TRBJ2-3	TGCGCCAGCAGCTTGGTGGGGTCAGACTCCCAGTATTTT	CASSLVGSDSQYF
TRBV7-2	few	-	TRBJ1-2	TGTGCCAGCAGCCCCCAGGTGGGGGGCTATGGCTACACCTTC	CASSPQVGGYGYTF
TRBV5-1	-	-	TRBJ1-6	TGCGCCAGCAGCACGTCGGACAGACGTTCACCCCTCCACTTT	CASSTSDRRSPLHF
TRBV10-2	once	TRBD2	TRBJ2-2	TGCGCCAGCAGTGCCCGGACTAGCGGGGGGACCGGGGAGCTGTTTTTT	CASSARTSGGTGELFF
TRBV2	-	-	TRBJ2-5	TGTGCCAGCAGTGAATGGGCAGGAGGAGAGACCCAGTACTTC	CASSEWAGGETQYF
TRBV29-1	-	-	TRBJ2-7	TGCAGCGTTGGTACGGGCGGGGGCCGCCGGGCCTACGAGCAGTACTTC	CSVGTGGGRRAYEQYF
TRBV12-3/TRBV12-4	-	TRBD1	TRBJ1-2	TGTGCCAGCGGACGACAGGGGCGGGATAACTATGGCTACACCTTC	CASGRQGRDNYGYTF
TRBV5-1	-	TRBD1	TRBJ2-7	TGCGCCAGCAGCCGTGGACAGGACCACGAGCAGTACTTC	CASSRGQDHEQYF
TRBV4-2	-	TRBD1	TRBJ1-1	TGTGCCAGCAGCCTACAGGGGGCGATTGTGGCTTTCTTT	CASSLQGAIVAFF
TRBV12-3/TRBV12-4	-	TRBD2	TRBJ2-1	TGTGCCAGCAGACGTCGGGGGGGCCTATACAATGAGCAGTTCTTC	CASRRRGGLYNEQFF
TRBV28	-	TRBD1	TRBJ1-1	TGTGCCAGCAGCCGCGCTGGGAGCAGGGGGCTCTTT	CASSRAGSRGLF
TRBV5-1	-	-	TRBJ1-1	TGCGCCAGCAGCTACTCCGGGCCGATGAACACTGAAGCTTTCTTT	CASSYSGPMNTEAFF
TRBV25-1	-	-	TRBJ2-2	TGTGCCAGCCGCTGGGGTACCGGGGAGCTGTTTTTT	CASRWGTGELFF
TRBV11-2	-	-	TRBJ2-3	TGTGCCAGCAGCTTAGATCTTGCGGGGACTAGCACAGATACGCAGTATTTT	CASSLDLAGTSTDTQYF
TRBV5-1	-	-	TRBJ2-3	TGCGCCAGCCGCTTAACAGGGCCCCACACAGATACGCAGTATTTT	CASRLTGPHTDTQYF
TRBV20-1	-	TRBD1	TRBJ1-3	TGCAGTGCTTTGGACAGGGGAAGAAACACCATATATTTT	CSALDRGRNTIYF